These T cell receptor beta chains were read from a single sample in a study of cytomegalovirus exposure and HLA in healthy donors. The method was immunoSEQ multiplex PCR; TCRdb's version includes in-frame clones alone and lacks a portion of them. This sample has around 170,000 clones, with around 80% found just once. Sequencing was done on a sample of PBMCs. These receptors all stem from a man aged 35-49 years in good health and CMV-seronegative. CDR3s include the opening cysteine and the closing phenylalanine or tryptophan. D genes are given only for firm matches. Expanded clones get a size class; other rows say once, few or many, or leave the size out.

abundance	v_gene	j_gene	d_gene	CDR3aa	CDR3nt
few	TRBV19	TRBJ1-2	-	CASSMRTRNYGYTF	TGTGCCAGTAGTATGAGGACAAGAAACTATGGCTACACCTTC
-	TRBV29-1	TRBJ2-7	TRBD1	CSVRTGGPYEQYF	TGCAGCGTCCGGACAGGGGGTCCCTACGAGCAGTACTTC
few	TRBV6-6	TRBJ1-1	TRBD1	CATRDSNTEAFF	TGTGCCACCAGGGACAGCAACACTGAAGCTTTCTTT
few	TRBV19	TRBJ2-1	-	CASSIVQVDEQFF	TGTGCCAGTAGTATAGTCCAGGTGGATGAGCAGTTCTTC
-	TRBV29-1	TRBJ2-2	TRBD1	CSVTPQGVSAGELFF	TGCAGCGTGACCCCCCAGGGGGTATCGGCCGGGGAGCTGTTTTTT
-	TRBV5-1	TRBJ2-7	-	CASSLASDSYEQYF	TGCGCCAGCAGCTTGGCATCGGACTCCTACGAGCAGTACTTC
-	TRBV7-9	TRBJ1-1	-	CASSLGGQTEAFF	TGTGCCAGCAGCTTAGGGGGGCAAACTGAAGCTTTCTTT
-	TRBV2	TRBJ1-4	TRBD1	CASSSQTGQGEKLFF	TGTGCCAGCAGTTCACAGACGGGACAGGGTGAAAAACTGTTTTTT
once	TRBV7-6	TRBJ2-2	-	CASSSQYTGELFF	TGTGCCAGCAGCTCGCAGTACACCGGGGAGCTGTTTTTT
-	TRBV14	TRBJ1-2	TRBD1	CASRRTGENYGYTF	TGTGCCAGCAGGAGGACAGGAGAAAACTATGGCTACACCTTC
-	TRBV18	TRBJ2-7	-	CASSPTRGALDEQYF	TGTGCCAGCTCACCGACCCGGGGGGCGTTGGACGAGCAGTACTTC
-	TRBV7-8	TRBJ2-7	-	CASSLTAYEQYF	TGTGCCAGCAGCCTCACAGCCTACGAGCAGTACTTC
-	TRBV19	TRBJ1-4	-	CASSTGTNSNEKLFF	TGTGCCAGTAGTACCGGGACAAATTCAAATGAAAAACTGTTTTTT
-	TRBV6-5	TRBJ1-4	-	CASSYGGLNEKLFF	TGTGCCAGCAGTTACGGCGGATTAAATGAAAAACTGTTTTTT
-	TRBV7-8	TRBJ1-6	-	CASSLDGRGSPLHF	TGTGCCAGCAGCTTAGACGGTCGGGGTTCACCCCTCCACTTT
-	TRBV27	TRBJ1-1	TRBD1	CASSETGITEAFF	TGTGCCAGCAGCGAGACAGGGATCACTGAAGCTTTCTTT
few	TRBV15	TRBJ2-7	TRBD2	CATSRAGGPGEQYF	TGTGCCACCAGCAGGGCGGGAGGGCCGGGTGAGCAGTACTTC
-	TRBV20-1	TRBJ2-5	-	CSASSGGTQYF	TGCAGTGCTAGTAGCGGAGGGACCCAGTACTTC
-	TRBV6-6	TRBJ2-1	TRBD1	CASGRTGSSYNEQFF	TGTGCCAGCGGTAGGACAGGCAGCTCCTACAATGAGCAGTTCTTC
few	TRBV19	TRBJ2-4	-	CATRSGGANIQYF	TGTGCCACCCGCTCGGGGGGCGCAAACATTCAGTACTTC
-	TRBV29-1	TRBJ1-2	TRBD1	CSVAIDRGGSYGYTF	TGCAGCGTTGCCATTGACAGGGGAGGCAGCTATGGCTACACCTTC
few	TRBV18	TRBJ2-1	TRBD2	CASSPRLAGGDNEQFF	TGTGCCAGCTCACCGCGCCTAGCGGGGGGGGACAATGAGCAGTTCTTC
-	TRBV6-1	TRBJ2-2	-	CASSVVRLAGELFF	TGTGCCAGCAGTGTCGTCAGGTTGGCCGGGGAGCTGTTTTTT
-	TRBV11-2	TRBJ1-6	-	CASSLGQAGSPLHF	TGTGCCAGCAGCTTGGGTCAGGCGGGCTCACCCCTCCACTTT
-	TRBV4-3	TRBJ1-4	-	CASSLNARKLFF	TGCGCCAGCAGCCTAAATGCACGGAAACTGTTTTTT
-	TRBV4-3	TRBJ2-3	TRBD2	CASSQDTSGGVLTDTQYF	TGCGCCAGCAGCCAAGATACTAGCGGGGGGGTTTTAACAGATACGCAGTATTTT
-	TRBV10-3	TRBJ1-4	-	CAIRAGSGSEKLFF	TGTGCCATCAGGGCTGGATCCGGGAGTGAAAAACTGTTTTTT
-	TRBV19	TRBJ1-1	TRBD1	CASSSGTGAFF	TGTGCCAGTAGTTCCGGGACAGGGGCTTTCTTT
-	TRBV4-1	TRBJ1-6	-	CASSQALSYNSPLHF	TGCGCCAGCAGCCAAGCTCTCTCCTATAATTCACCCCTCCACTTT
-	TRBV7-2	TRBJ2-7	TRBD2	CASSLAASGRAYEQYF	TGTGCCAGCAGCTTAGCGGCCAGCGGGAGGGCATACGAGCAGTACTTC
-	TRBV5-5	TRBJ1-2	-	CASSLGQGPDGYTF	TGTGCCAGCAGCTTGGGGCAGGGTCCGGATGGCTACACCTTC
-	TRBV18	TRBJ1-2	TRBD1	CASSPPGTGTGGYTF	TGTGCCAGCTCACCCCCCGGGACAGGGACGGGTGGCTACACCTTC
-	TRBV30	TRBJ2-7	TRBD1	CAWSEGAPQYF	TGTGCCTGGAGTGAGGGGGCACCGCAGTACTTC
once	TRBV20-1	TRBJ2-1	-	CSATSNNEQFF	TGCAGTGCCACTAGCAACAATGAGCAGTTCTTC
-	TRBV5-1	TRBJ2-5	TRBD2	CASSTGTSVQETQYF	TGCGCCAGCAGCACCGGGACTAGCGTACAAGAGACCCAGTACTTC
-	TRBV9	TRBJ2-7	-	CASSVGPSRYEQYF	TGTGCCAGCAGCGTAGGTCCTAGCAGGTACGAGCAGTACTTC
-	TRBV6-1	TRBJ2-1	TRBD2	CASSERTSGYNEQFF	TGTGCCAGCAGCGAAAGGACTAGCGGGTACAATGAGCAGTTCTTC
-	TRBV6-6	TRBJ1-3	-	CASSLDIRGNTIYF	TGTGCCAGCAGTCTGGACATACGGGGAAACACCATATATTTT
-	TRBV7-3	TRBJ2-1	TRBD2	CASSPRTSGRVDEQFF	TGTGCCAGCAGCCCCCGGACTAGCGGGAGGGTGGATGAGCAGTTCTTC
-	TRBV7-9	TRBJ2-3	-	CASRTTDTQYF	TGTGCCAGCAGAACAACAGATACGCAGTATTTT